The 14 T cell receptor beta chains in this list originate from one sample, sequenced in a study of molecular identifiers for immune sequencing clone quantification. TCRdb re-called the PCR reads through MiXCR, storing one row per CDR3 protein. The table lists about 640,000 distinct CDR3 sequences, 20% of them singletons. Sequencing used naive CD8+ T cells from blood, with Jurkat cell RNA spiked in. Subset in this sample: FACS-sorted CD8+CD4-CCR7+CD45RA+ naive T cells. The receptors stem from a human donor in good health. Some libraries in this study had Jurkat cell RNA spiked in.

At least ten counts were recorded for this clonotype. V and J are TRBV4-3 and TRBJ1-5, with D possibly being TRBD1 (6 bases). This CDR3 contains 15 residues. The V end lost 4 bases, the J end lost 6 bases, and 16 bases lay between the germline ends. Germline CDR1 reads LGHNA; CDR2 reads YSLEER. The CDR3 DNA sequence: TGCGCCAGCAGCCCTTATCGGACAGCCAGTCAGCCCCAGCATTTT. The encoded protein is CASSPYRTASQPQHF.

Ten or more counts support this clonotype. This chain uses TRBV15 with TRBJ2-3; 13 positions match TRBD2. V shed 7 bases and J 2 bases; nucleotides not matched to a gene: 6. CDR3 length: 16 amino acids. Germline CDR1 LNHNV, CDR2 YYDKDF (reference sequence). The CDR3, as DNA: TGTGCCACCACCTTGGGACTAGCGGGGAACACAGATACGCAGTATTTT. Its translation is CATTLGLAGNTDTQYF.

Here the CDR3 reads CASSFSGGANEQFF. The CDR3 DNA reads TGTGCCAGCAGTTTCAGCGGGGGGGCGAATGAGCAGTTCTTC. The chain combines TRBV27 with TRBJ2-1; 10 bases map to TRBD2. Trimming took 3 bases from V and 7 from J; bases not matched to a gene: 3. This CDR3 has 14 residues. From germline, CDR1 is MNHEY and CDR2 SMNVEV (reference sequence).

This clonotype was observed a few times. The V and J genes are TRBV28 and TRBJ2-1; the D is unclear. The CDR3 length is 13 residues. Germline V gene lookup returns CDR1 MDHEN and CDR2 SYDVKM. Trimming removed 2 bases at V and 10 bases at J, with 12 bases between. The CDR3: CASSLGRRTEQFF. CDR3 bases: TGTGCCAGCAGTTTAGGGCGAAGAACAGAGCAGTTCTTC.

The V gene is TRBV19, the J gene TRBJ2-7, with TRBD1 identical over 7 bases. The CDR3 runs to 14 residues. CDR1 and CDR2 from the germline V gene are LNHDA and SQIVND (reference sequence). Trimming cost V 3 bases and J 6 bases; bases outside gene matches: 8. In DNA form, the CDR3 reads TGTGCCAGTAGTATGGCGGACAGGCTAACCGAGCAGTACTTC. Its translation is CASSMADRLTEQYF.

This clonotype appeared many times. The rearrangement joins TRBV5-6 to TRBJ2-3, with D perhaps TRBD2 (6 bases). Trimming shortened V by 1 base and J by 1 base, and 19 bases separated the two germline ends. CDR3 length equals 18 residues. Germline values: CDR1 SGHDT, CDR2 YYEEEE. CDR3 coding DNA: TGTGCCAGCAGCTTGTATAAGCGGGCCGCGCTCGGCACAGATACGCAGTATTTT. Encoded protein: CASSLYKRAALGTDTQYF.

This chain connects TRBV29-1 to TRBJ2-1, with TRBD1 matching over 8 bases. The CDR3 has 15 residues. From germline, CDR1 is SQVTM and CDR2 ANQGSEA. V trimming: 3 bases; J trimming: 8 bases; junction bases outside the gene matches: 12. DNA for the CDR3: TGCAGCGTTGATGATGTTCAGGGGGCTGAGGATGAGCAGTTCTTC. This sequence encodes CSVDDVQGAEDEQFF.

The table lists this clonotype with many counts. The chain couples TRBV7-6 to TRBJ2-1; D is perhaps TRBD2 (5 bases). CDR1 SGHVS and CDR2 FNYEAQ come from the germline V gene. The germline V and J ends were trimmed by 2 bases and 3 bases, with 14 bases remaining between them. The CDR3 is 16 amino acids. CDR3 amino acids: CASSLSPRLIYNEQFF. Here the CDR3 DNA reads TGTGCCAGCAGCTTATCGCCCCGACTAATCTACAATGAGCAGTTCTTC.

Regarding this clonotype: This may be a read error: a much more frequent sequence differs by one nucleotide. The chain carries TRBV7-9 and TRBJ2-7; D may match TRBD1 or TRBD2 (7 bases each). V shed 5 bases and J shed 9 bases, with 20 bases lying between them. CDR3 length: 14 residues. Germline loops: CDR1 SEHNR, CDR2 FQNEAQ (reference sequence). CDR3 protein: CASSLPGQRGGQYF. As DNA, the CDR3 is TGTGCCAGCAGCCTCCCGGGACAGCGCGGGGGGCAGTACTTC.

This clonotype was seen ten or more times. V usage is TRBV30 and J usage is TRBJ2-7; D is possibly TRBD1 (6 bases). The V and J ends lost 0 bases and 0 bases respectively, with 9 bases between them. The CDR3 has 14 amino acids. From germline, CDR1 is GTSNPN and CDR2 SVGIG (reference sequence). Here the CDR3 DNA reads TGTGCCTGGAGTGTATGGGACAACTCCTACGAGCAGTACTTC. Its translation: CAWSVWDNSYEQYF. Using reference TRBV30 and TRBJ2-7 for the parts outside the CDR3, the full variable domain is SQTIHQWPATLVQPVGSPLSLECTVEGTSNPNLYWYRQAAGRGLQLLFYSVGIGQISSEVPQNLSASRPQDRQFILSSKKLLLSDSGFYLCAWSVWDNSYEQYFGPGTRLTVT.

This clonotype has more than one count but fewer than ten. This rearrangement joins TRBV6-6 to TRBJ2-7; D is tentatively TRBD1 or TRBD2 (5 bases each). This CDR3 is 14 amino acids long. The V end lost 6 bases, the J end lost 3 bases, and 15 bases lay between the germline ends. Germline-derived CDR1 and CDR2 are MNHNY and SVGAGI (reference sequence). CDR3 sequence: CASSFEGPSYEQYF. CDR3 DNA: TGTGCCAGCAGCTTCGAGGGACCGAGCTACGAGCAGTACTTC.

The CDR3 coding sequence is TGTGCCAGCACCCCATGGGAGGGTAACTACGAGCAGTACTTC. This codes for CASTPWEGNYEQYF. The chain is built from TRBV7-2 and TRBJ2-7, with 7 bases that match TRBD2. This CDR3 is 14 amino acids long. CDR1 and CDR2 from the germline V gene are SGHTA and FQGNSA. The ends lost 7 bases at V and 3 bases at J; junction bases unmatched: 9.

This clonotype was seen at least ten times. V gene TRBV6-1 combines with J gene TRBJ2-7; D gene unclear. Trimming stripped 0 bases from V and 0 bases from J, with 12 bases between. The CDR3 runs to 16 residues. Germline V CDR1 and CDR2: MNHNS, SASEGT. DNA for the CDR3: TGTGCCAGCAGTGAAGCTGGGCCTCCCTTCTCCTACGAGCAGTACTTC. It specifies CASSEAGPPFSYEQYF.

This clonotype was recorded many times. The V and J genes are TRBV6-5 and TRBJ2-7; a weak D match, TRBD2 (6 bases). Trimming took 0 bases from V and 5 from J, leaving 11 bases between them. Germline assignment: CDR1 MNHEY and CDR2 SVGAGI. This CDR3 spans 14 amino acids. The CDR3 DNA is TGTGCCAGCAGTTACTCGAATTCGGGAGACGAGCAGTACTTC. This gives the protein CASSYSNSGDEQYF.